This T cell receptor beta chain was recorded in a study of blood T cell repertoires in COVID-19. Germline assignment: CDR1 SGHNT and CDR2 YYREEE (reference sequence). The CDR3 totals 15 residues. Trimming removed 5 bases at V and 5 bases at J, with 19 bases between. Using immunoSEQ multiplex PCR, the repertoire was profiled, and TCRdb retains in-frame clones only, with some absent. Of a few hundred thousand clones in the sample, around nine tenths were seen once. The sequencing input was PBMCs or T cells enriched from blood (not recorded which). The TCR sequence derives from a man between 25 and 39 years old who had recovered from COVID-19. This sequence joins TRBV5-4 and TRBJ1-1, with a possible D match to TRBD1 (5 bases). The DNA for the CDR3 is TGTGCCAGCAGTTTTCAGGGCCTCGGACGTACTGAAGCTTTCTTT. Translated, it gives CASSFQGLGRTEAFF.